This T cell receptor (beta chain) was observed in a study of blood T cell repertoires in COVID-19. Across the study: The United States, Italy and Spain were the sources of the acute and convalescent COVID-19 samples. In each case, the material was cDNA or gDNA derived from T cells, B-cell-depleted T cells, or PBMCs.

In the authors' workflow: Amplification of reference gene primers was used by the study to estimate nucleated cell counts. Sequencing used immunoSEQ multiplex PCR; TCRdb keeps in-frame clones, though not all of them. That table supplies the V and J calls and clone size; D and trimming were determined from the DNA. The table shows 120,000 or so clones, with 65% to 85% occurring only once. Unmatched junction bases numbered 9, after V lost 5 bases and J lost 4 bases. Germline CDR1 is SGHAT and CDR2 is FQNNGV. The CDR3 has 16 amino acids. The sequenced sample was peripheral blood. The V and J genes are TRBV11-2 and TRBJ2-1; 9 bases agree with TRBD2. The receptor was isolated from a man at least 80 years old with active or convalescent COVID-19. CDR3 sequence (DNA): TGTGCCAGCAGCCTATCGGGTAGCGGGGGATACAATGAGCAGTTCTTC. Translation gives CASSLSGSGGYNEQFF.